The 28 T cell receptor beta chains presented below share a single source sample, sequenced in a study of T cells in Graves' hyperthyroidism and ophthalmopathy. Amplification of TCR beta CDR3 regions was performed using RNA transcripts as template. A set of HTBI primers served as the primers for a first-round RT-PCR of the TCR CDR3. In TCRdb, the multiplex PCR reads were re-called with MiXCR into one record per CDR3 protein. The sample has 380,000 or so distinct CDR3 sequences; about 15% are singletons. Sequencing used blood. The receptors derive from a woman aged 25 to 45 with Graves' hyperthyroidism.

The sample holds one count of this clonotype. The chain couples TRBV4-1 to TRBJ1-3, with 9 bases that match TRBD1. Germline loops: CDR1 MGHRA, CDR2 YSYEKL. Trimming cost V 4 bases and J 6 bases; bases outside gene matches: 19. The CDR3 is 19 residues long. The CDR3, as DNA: TGCGCCAGCAGCCGCCTACCGGGACAGGGCATTCGGGGGCTAAACACCATATATTTT. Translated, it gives CASSRLPGQGIRGLNTIYF.

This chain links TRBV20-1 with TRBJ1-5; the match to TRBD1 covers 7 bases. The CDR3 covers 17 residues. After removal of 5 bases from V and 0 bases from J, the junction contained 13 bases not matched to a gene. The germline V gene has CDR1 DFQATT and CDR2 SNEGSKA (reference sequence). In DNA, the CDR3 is TGCAGTGCTTCTCGACAGGGAGGATCGTATAGCAATCAGCCCCAGCATTTT. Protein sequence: CSASRQGGSYSNQPQHF.

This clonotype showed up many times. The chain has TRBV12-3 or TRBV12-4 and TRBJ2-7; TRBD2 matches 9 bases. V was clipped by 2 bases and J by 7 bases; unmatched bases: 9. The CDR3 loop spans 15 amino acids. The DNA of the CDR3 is TGTGCCAGCAGTTTAATGGCGGGAGGGCCAGGGGAGCAGTACTTC. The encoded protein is CASSLMAGGPGEQYF.

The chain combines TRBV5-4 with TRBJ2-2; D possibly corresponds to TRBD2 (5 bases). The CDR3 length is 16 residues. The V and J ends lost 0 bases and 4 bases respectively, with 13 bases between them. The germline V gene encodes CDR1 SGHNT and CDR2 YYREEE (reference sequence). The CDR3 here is CASSLGTRFSTGELFF. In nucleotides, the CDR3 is TGTGCCAGCAGCTTGGGTACTAGATTTAGCACCGGGGAGCTGTTTTTT. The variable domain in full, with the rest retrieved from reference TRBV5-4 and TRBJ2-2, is ETGVTQSPTHLIKTRGQQVTLRCSSQSGHNTVSWYQQALGQGPQFIFQYYREEENGRGNFPPRFSGLQFPNYSSELNVNALELDDSALYLCASSLGTRFSTGELFFGEGSRLTVL.

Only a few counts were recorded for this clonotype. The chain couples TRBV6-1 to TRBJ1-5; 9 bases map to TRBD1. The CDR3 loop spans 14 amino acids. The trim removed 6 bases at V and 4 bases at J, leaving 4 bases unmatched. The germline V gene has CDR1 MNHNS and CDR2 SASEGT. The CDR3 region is CASRRTGENQPQHF. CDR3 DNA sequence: TGTGCCAGCAGACGGACAGGGGAAAATCAGCCCCAGCATTTT.

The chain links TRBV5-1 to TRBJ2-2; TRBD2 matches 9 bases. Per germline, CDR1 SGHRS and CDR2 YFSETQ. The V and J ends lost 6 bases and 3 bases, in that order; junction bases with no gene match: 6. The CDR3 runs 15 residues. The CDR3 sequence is CASNSGRSYTGELFF. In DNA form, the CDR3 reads TGCGCCAGCAACAGCGGGAGGTCGTACACCGGGGAGCTGTTTTTT.

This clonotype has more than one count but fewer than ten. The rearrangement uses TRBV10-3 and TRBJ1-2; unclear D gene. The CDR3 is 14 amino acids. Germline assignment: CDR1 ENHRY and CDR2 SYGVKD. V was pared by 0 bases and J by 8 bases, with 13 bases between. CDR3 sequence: CAISESQGSEGYTF. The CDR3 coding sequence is TGTGCCATCAGTGAGTCGCAAGGGTCGGAGGGCTACACCTTC.

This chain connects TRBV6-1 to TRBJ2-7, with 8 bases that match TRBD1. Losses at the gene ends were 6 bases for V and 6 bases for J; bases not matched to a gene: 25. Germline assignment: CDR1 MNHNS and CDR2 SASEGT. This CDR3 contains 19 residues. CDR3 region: CASRLRPLGQGRLAIEQYF. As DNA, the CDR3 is TGTGCCAGCAGACTCAGACCCCTCGGACAGGGACGTCTAGCCATCGAGCAGTACTTC.

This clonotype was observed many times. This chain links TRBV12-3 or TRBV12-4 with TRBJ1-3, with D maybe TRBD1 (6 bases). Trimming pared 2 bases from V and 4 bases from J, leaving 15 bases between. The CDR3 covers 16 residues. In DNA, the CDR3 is TGTGCCAGCAGTTTAACCCCCGGGGGCGCGGGAAACACCATATATTTT. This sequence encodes CASSLTPGGAGNTIYF.

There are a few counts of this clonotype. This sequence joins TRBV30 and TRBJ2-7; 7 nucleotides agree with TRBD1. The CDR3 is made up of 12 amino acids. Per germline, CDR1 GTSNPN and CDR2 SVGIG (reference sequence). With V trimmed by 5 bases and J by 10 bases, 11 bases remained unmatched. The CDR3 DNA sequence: TGTGCCTGGCTGGGACAGTTCGGTGAACAGTACTTC. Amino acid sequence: CAWLGQFGEQYF.

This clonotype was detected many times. CDR3 sequence (DNA): TGCAGTGCTAGAGATACCGGGACGGGGGGCAGACCCTACAATGAGCAGTTCTTC. Amino acid sequence: CSARDTGTGGRPYNEQFF. The gene calls are TRBV20-1 and TRBJ2-1; a weak D match, TRBD2 (7 bases). V was trimmed by 0 bases and J by 2 bases, leaving 20 bases between them. The CDR3 has 18 residues. Germline assignment: CDR1 DFQATT and CDR2 SNEGSKA (reference sequence).

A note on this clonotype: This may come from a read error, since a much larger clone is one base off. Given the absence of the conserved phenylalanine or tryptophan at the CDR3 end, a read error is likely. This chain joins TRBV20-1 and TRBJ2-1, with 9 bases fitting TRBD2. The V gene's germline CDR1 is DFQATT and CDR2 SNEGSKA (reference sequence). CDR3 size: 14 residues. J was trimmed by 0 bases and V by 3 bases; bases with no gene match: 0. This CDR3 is CSASSGSSYNEQFL. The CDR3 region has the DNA TGCAGTGCTAGTAGCGGGAGCTCCTACAATGAGCAGTTCCTC.

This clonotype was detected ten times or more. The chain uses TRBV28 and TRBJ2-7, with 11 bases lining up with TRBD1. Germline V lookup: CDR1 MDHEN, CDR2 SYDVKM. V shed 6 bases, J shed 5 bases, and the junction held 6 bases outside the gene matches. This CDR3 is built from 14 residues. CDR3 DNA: TGTGCCAGCAGAAACCCGGGACAGGGGGACGAGCAGTACTTC. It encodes CASRNPGQGDEQYF. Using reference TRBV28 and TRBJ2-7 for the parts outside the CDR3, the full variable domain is DVKVTQSSRYLVKRTGEKVFLECVQDMDHENMFWYRQDPGLGLRLIYFSYDVKMKEKGDIPEGYSVSREKKERFSLILESASTNQTSMYLCASRNPGQGDEQYFGPGTRLTVT.

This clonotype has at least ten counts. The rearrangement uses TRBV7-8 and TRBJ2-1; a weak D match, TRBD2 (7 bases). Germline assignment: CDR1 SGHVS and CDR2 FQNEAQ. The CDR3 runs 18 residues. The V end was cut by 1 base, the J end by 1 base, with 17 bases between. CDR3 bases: TGTGCCAGCAGCTTAGTAGGGGGGGAAGGGGATTCCTACAATGAGCAGTTCTTC. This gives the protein CASSLVGGEGDSYNEQFF.

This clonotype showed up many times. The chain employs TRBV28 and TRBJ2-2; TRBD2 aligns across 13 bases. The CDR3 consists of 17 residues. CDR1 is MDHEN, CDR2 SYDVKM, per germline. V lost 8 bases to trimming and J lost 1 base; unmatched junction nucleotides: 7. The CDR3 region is CASAGLAGSLNTGELFF. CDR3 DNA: TGTGCCAGCGCGGGACTAGCGGGATCTTTGAACACCGGGGAGCTGTTTTTT.

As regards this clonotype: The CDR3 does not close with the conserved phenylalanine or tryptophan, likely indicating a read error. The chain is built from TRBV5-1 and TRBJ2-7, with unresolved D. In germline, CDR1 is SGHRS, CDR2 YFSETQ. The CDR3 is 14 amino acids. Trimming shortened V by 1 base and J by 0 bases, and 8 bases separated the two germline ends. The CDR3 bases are TGCGCCAGCAGCTTGACGTGGAGCTCCTACGAGCAGTACTGC. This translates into CASSLTWSSYEQYC.

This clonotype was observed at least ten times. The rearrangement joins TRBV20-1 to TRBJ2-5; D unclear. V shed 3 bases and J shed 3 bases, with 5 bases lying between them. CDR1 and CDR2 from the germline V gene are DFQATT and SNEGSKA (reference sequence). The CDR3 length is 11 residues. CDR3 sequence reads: CSARREETQYF. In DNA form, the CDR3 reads TGCAGTGCTAGGAGAGAAGAGACCCAGTACTTC.

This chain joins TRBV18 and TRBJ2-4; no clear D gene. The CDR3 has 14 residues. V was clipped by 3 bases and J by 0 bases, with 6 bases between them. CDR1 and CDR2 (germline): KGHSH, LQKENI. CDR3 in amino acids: CASSPPPAKNIQYF. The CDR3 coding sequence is TGTGCCAGCTCACCCCCCCCAGCCAAAAACATTCAGTACTTC.

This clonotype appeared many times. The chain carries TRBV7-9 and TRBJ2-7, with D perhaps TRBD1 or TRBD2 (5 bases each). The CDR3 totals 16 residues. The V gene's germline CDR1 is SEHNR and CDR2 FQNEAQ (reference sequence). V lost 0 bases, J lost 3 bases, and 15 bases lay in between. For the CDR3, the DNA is TGTGCCAGCAGCTTAGCGCGAGGGGTTTATGGCTACGAGCAGTACTTC. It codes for CASSLARGVYGYEQYF.

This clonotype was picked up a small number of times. The CDR3 region has the DNA TGTGCCAGCAGCCCGAAAGGACTAGGAGGTGTCCACGAGCAGTACTTC. Its protein product is CASSPKGLGGVHEQYF. The gene calls are TRBV6-4 and TRBJ2-7, with 7 bases identical to TRBD2. CDR3 length: 16 residues. CDR1 and CDR2 (germline): MRHNA, SNTAGT. Trimming at V came to 6 bases and at J to 5 bases, leaving 16 bases not matched to a gene.

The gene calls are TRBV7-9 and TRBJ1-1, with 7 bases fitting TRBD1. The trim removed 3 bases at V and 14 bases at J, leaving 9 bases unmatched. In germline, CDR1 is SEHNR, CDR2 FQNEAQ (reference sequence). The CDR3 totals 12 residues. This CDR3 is CASSFKGAIFFF. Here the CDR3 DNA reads TGTGCCAGCAGCTTTAAGGGGGCTATTTTCTTCTTT.

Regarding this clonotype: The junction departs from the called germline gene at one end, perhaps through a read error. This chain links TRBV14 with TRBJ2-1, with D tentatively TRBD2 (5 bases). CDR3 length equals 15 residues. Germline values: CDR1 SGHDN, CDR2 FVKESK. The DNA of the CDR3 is TGTGCCAGCAGCCAAGCGCGGGTCTTCAGGAATGAGCGGTTCTTC. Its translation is CASSQARVFRNERFF.

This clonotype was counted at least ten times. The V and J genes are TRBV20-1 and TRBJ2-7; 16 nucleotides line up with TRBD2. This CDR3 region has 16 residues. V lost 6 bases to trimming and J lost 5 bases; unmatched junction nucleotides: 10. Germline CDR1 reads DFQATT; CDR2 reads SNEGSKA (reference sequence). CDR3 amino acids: CSAPSGTSGRADEQYF. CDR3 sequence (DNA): TGCAGTGCCCCCAGCGGGACTAGCGGGAGGGCCGACGAGCAGTACTTC.

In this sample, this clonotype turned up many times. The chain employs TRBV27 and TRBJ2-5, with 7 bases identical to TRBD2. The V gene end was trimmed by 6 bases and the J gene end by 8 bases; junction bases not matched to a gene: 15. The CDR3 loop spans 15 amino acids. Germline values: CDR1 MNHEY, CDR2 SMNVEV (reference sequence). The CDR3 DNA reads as TGTGCCAGCAGCACCCTAGCGGCCCCACCCCACACCCAGTACTTC. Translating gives CASSTLAAPPHTQYF.

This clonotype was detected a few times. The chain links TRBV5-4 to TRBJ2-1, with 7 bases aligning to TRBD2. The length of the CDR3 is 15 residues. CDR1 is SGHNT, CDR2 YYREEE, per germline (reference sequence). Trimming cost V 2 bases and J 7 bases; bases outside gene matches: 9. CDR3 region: CASSLARELGNEQFF. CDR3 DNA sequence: TGTGCCAGCAGCTTAGCGCGGGAGCTAGGGAATGAGCAGTTCTTC.

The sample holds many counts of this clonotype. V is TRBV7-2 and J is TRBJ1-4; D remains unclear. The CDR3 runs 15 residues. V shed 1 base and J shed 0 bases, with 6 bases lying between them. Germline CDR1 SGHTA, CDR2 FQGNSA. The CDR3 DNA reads TGTGCCAGCAGCTTAGAAGGAACAACTAATGAAAAACTGTTTTTT. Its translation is CASSLEGTTNEKLFF. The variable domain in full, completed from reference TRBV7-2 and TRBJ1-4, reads GAGVSQSPSNKVTEKGKDVELRCDPISGHTALYWYRQSLGQGLEFLIYFQGNSAPDKSGLPSDRFSAERTGGSVSTLTIQRTQQEDSAVYLCASSLEGTTNEKLFFGSGTQLSVL.

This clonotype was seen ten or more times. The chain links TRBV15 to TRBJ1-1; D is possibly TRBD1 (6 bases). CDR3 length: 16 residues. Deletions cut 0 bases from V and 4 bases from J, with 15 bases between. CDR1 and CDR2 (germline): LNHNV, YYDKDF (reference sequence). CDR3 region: CATSREGGLEITEAFF. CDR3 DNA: TGTGCCACCAGCAGAGAGGGGGGGCTGGAGATCACTGAAGCTTTCTTT.

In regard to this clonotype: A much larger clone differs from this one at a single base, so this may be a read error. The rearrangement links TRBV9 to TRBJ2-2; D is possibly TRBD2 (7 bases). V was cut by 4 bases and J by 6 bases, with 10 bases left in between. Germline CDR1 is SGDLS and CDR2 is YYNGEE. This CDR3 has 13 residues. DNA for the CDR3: TGTGCCAGCAGCTCCGGGGGGCCCGGGGAGCTGTTTTTT. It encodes CASSSGGPGELFF.